This T cell receptor (beta chain) was captured in a study of CD8 T cells in ankylosing spondylitis. The table lists this clonotype with a few counts. Its antigen is still unknown. CDR1 is MNHEY, CDR2 SMNVEV, per germline (reference sequence). J gave up 6 bases and V 6 bases, and 9 bases lay outside the gene matches. This CDR3 is 15 amino acids long. Each CDR3 protein gets one entry after TCRdb re-called the 5' RACE reads with MiXCR. Of roughly 440,000 distinct CDR3 sequences in the sample, about a sixth were seen once. The study's findings and limits: What appeared characteristic of ankylosing spondylitis blood was a TCR beta motif of under 10 highly homologous variants.

Sequences were obtained from blood, either unsorted or a sorted T cell fraction (not recorded which). V is TRBV27 and J is TRBJ2-2; 8 bases are shared with TRBD2. The receptor was derived from a male donor with ankylosing spondylitis. CDR3 nucleotide sequence: TGTGCCAGCAGAAACGCGGGACTAGTGGCCGGGGAGCTGTTTTTT. Protein product: CASRNAGLVAGELFF.